These 8 T cell receptor beta chains share one sample of origin, sequenced in a study of PD-1 blockade in mismatch repair-deficient tumors. Sequencing was performed with immunoSEQ multiplex PCR; in TCRdb, only in-frame clones are kept and a portion is missing. The top ten hold over 4.5% of the sample, which has about 68,000 clones, around four fifths seen once. The source material was peripheral blood, sampled 2 weeks after starting pembrolizumab. The receptors come from an adult with mismatch repair-deficient cancer.

This clone was picked up one time. CDR3 nucleotides: TGCGCCAGCACACTGACAGGGAGGCGACAAGAGACCCAGTACTTC. It encodes CASTLTGRRQETQYF. The chain is built from TRBV5-1 and TRBJ2-5; D possibly corresponds to TRBD1 (7 bases). Trimming stripped 6 bases from V and 2 bases from J, with 17 bases between. From germline, CDR1 is SGHRS and CDR2 YFSETQ. The CDR3 is 15 amino acids.

CDR3 nucleotide sequence: TGTGCCAGCAGCGCCCAGGGACTAGCGGGCCAAGAGACCCAGTACTTC. The encoded protein is CASSAQGLAGQETQYF. The V gene is TRBV9, the J gene TRBJ2-5; TRBD2 aligns across 12 bases. This CDR3 has 16 residues. V gave up 3 bases and J gave up 1 base; unmatched junction bases: 4. Germline CDR1 and CDR2: SGDLS and YYNGEE. The full variable domain, its missing parts supplied by reference TRBV9 and TRBJ2-5, is DSGVTQTPKHLITATGQRVTLRCSPRSGDLSVYWYQQSLDQGLQFLIQYYNGEERAKGNILERFSAQQFPDLHSELNLSSLELGDSALYFCASSAQGLAGQETQYFGPGTRLLVL.

This chain's CDR3 is CASSILAGGYGYTF. The CDR3 region has the DNA TGTGCCAGTAGTATACTGGCAGGGGGCTATGGCTACACCTTC. This rearrangement joins TRBV19 to TRBJ1-2; 7 nucleotides match TRBD1. The CDR3 has 14 amino acids. Trimming took 2 bases from V and 4 from J; bases not matched to a gene: 4. Germline loops: CDR1 LNHDA, CDR2 SQIVND (reference sequence).

This chain connects TRBV6-4 to TRBJ1-2; D possibly corresponds to TRBD1 (6 bases). CDR1 is MRHNA, CDR2 SNTAGT, per germline. The CDR3 consists of 14 residues. Trimming stripped 6 bases from V and 7 bases from J, with 18 bases between. CDR3 in DNA: TGTGCCAGCAGATCTTCAGGGGCATGGAGTGGCTACACCTTC. This translates into CASRSSGAWSGYTF.

V is TRBV6-5 and J is TRBJ1-2; D gene unclear. V was shortened by 6 bases and J by 6 bases, with 11 bases between the two germline ends. The CDR3 extends over 12 amino acids. CDR1 and CDR2 from the germline V gene are MNHEY and SVGAGI. CDR3 sequence: CASSTDSHGYTF. The CDR3, as DNA: TGTGCCAGCAGCACGGACTCTCATGGCTACACCTTC.

This rearrangement joins TRBV29-1 to TRBJ1-2, with 8 bases matching TRBD1. Germline V gene data show CDR1 as SQVTM and CDR2 as ANQGSEA. After removal of 6 bases from V and 1 base from J, the junction contained 1 base not matched to a gene. The CDR3 is made up of 12 amino acids. Written as DNA, the CDR3 is TGCAGCGTGACAGGGGATAACTATGGCTACACCTTC. It yields the protein CSVTGDNYGYTF.

The V gene is TRBV10-3, the J gene TRBJ2-5; a possible D gene is TRBD1 (6 bases). Germline values: CDR1 ENHRY, CDR2 SYGVKD. V was clipped by 3 bases and J by 4 bases, with 15 bases between them. CDR3 size: 15 residues. Written as DNA, the CDR3 is TGTGCCATCAGTGATCGGGACAACCCCGGAGAGACCCAGTACTTC. It codes for CAISDRDNPGETQYF.

The V call is TRBV30, the J call TRBJ1-4; tentative D call: TRBD1 (6 bases). CDR1 is GTSNPN, CDR2 SVGIG, per germline (reference sequence). The CDR3 has 12 amino acids. Trimming pared 3 bases from V and 8 bases from J, leaving 10 bases between. The DNA for the CDR3 is TGTGCCTGGAGCAGGGGATACGAAAAACTGTTTTTT. This encodes CAWSRGYEKLFF.